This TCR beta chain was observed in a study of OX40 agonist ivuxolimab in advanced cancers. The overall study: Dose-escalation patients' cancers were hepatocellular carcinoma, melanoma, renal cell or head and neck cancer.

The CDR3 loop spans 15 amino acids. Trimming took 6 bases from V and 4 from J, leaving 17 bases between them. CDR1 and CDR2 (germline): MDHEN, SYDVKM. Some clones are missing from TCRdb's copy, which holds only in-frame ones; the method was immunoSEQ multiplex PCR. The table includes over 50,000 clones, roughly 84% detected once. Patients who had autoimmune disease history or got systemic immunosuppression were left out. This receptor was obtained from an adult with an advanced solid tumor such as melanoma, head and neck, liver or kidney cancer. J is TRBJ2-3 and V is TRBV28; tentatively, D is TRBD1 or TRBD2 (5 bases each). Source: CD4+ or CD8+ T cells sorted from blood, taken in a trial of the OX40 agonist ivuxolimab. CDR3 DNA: TGTGCCAGCAGCTCCCGTCTGGGACCTGCAGATACGCAGTATTTT. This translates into CASSSRLGPADTQYF.